The 32 T cell receptor beta chains presented below share a single source sample, sequenced in a study of T cells after yellow fever vaccination. In TCRdb, the 5' RACE reads were re-called with MiXCR into one record per CDR3 protein. The sample has about 300,000 distinct CDR3 sequences, around 10% seen once. Sequences were derived from CD4+ T cells sorted from PBMCs, sampled 5 days after the yellow fever booster vaccination. Receptors were obtained from a young man who received the YFV17D yellow fever vaccine.

The chain joins TRBV20-1 to TRBJ2-5; D is perhaps TRBD1 (6 bases). With 5 bases removed from V and 2 bases from J, the gap between germline ends came to 21 bases. The CDR3 loop spans 16 amino acids. Germline CDR1 DFQATT, CDR2 SNEGSKA (reference sequence). Here the CDR3 reads CSALPARGHRQETQYF. CDR3 nucleotides: TGCAGTGCTCTACCAGCCAGGGGCCACAGACAAGAGACCCAGTACTTC.

V and J are TRBV5-1 and TRBJ2-3; D may match TRBD1 or TRBD2 (5 bases each). The CDR3 is made up of 14 amino acids. V lost 4 bases and J 3 bases, leaving 12 bases between the germline ends. The germline CDR1 and CDR2 sequences are SGHRS and YFSETQ. The CDR3 DNA reads TGCGCCAGCAGCCCCTCCTGGGGGACAGATACGCAGTATTTT. As protein: CASSPSWGTDTQYF.

In its sample, this clonotype was seen many times. The chain couples TRBV20-1 to TRBJ2-7, with a tentative D call TRBD1 (6 bases). The CDR3 is 16 amino acids. V was trimmed by 0 bases and J by 0 bases, leaving 15 bases between them. Germline CDR1 and CDR2: DFQATT and SNEGSKA (reference sequence). The CDR3 nucleotides read TGCAGTGCTAGAGATAAGGGGGTGTTCTTCTCCTACGAGCAGTACTTC. Translated, it gives CSARDKGVFFSYEQYF.

This clonotype was counted only a few times. The V and J genes are TRBV11-2 and TRBJ2-7; perhaps TRBD1 as D (6 bases). The CDR3 runs to 15 residues. Trimming shortened V by 6 bases and J by 6 bases, and 21 bases separated the two germline ends. From germline, CDR1 is SGHAT and CDR2 FQNNGV. The CDR3 DNA reads TGTGCCAGCAGATCTATCCAGGGGCAGGCCGGCGAGCAGTACTTC. Residues: CASRSIQGQAGEQYF.

This clonotype has only a few counts. The V call is TRBV5-1, the J call TRBJ2-3; 7 bases map to TRBD2. From germline, CDR1 is SGHRS and CDR2 YFSETQ. With V trimmed by 0 bases and J by 2 bases, 9 bases remained unmatched. This CDR3 region has 17 residues. The CDR3: CASSLGASGYPTDTQYF. The CDR3 DNA reads TGCGCCAGCAGCTTGGGGGCTAGCGGTTATCCCACAGATACGCAGTATTTT.

This clonotype has more than one count but fewer than ten. The chain joins TRBV4-3 to TRBJ1-2; TRBD1 agrees at 8 bases. The CDR3 consists of 17 residues. The germline gives CDR1 LGHNA, CDR2 YSLEER. Germline trimming cut 0 bases from V and 8 bases from J; bases unmatched to any gene: 14. This chain's CDR3 is CASSQEVAQGVFWGYTF. For the CDR3, the DNA is TGCGCCAGCAGCCAAGAAGTTGCACAGGGGGTTTTCTGGGGCTACACCTTC.

The chain employs TRBV18 and TRBJ2-4; 7 positions agree with TRBD1. CDR1 KGHSH and CDR2 LQKENI come from the germline V gene. Germline trimming cut 4 bases from V and 8 bases from J; bases unmatched to any gene: 8. This CDR3 has 14 amino acids. As DNA, the CDR3 is TGTGCCAGCTCACTACAGGGGTATAGACACATTCAGTACTTC. Translated: CASSLQGYRHIQYF. Complete variable domain (other parts from reference TRBV18 and TRBJ2-4): NAGVMQNPRHLVRRRGQEARLRCSPMKGHSHVYWYRQLPEEGLKFMVYLQKENIIDESGMPKERFSAEFPKEGPSILRIQQVVRGDSAAYFCASSLQGYRHIQYFGAGTRLSVL.

This chain links TRBV7-3 with TRBJ1-3; D ambiguous. In germline, CDR1 is SGHTA, CDR2 FQGTGA. The CDR3 runs 13 residues. Trimming removed 9 bases from V and 0 bases from J, with 9 bases in between. CDR3 protein: CASPQSSGNTIYF. Here the CDR3 DNA reads TGTGCCAGTCCACAGAGCTCTGGAAACACCATATATTTT.

The chain carries TRBV6-2 or TRBV6-3 and TRBJ2-3, with a tentative D call TRBD2 (6 bases). Germline CDR1 MNHEY, CDR2 SVGEGT. The CDR3 covers 16 residues. V was cut by 7 bases and J by 0 bases, with 17 bases left in between. The CDR3 nucleotides are TGTGCCAGCATACCGTTGGGGGGAGCTAGCACAGATACGCAGTATTTT. It is translated as CASIPLGGASTDTQYF.

This clonotype has only a few counts. The V and J genes are TRBV12-3 or TRBV12-4 and TRBJ1-2, with 7 bases matching TRBD1. V gave up 3 bases and J gave up 8 bases; unmatched junction bases: 6. The CDR3 consists of 13 residues. CDR3 bases: TGTGCCAGCAGTTTTATTACAGGGGAAGGCTACACCTTC. Its protein is CASSFITGEGYTF.

For this clonotype: With a much larger clone just one base away, this may be a read error. J is TRBJ2-5 and V is TRBV29-1, with a weak D call TRBD2 (6 bases). Germline V gene sequence: CDR1 SQVTM, CDR2 ANQGSEA. V was shortened by 4 bases and J by 5 bases, with 14 bases between the two germline ends. CDR3 length: 13 amino acids. DNA for the CDR3: TGCAGCGTTGGATTGCGGGGAAGGGAGACCCAGTACTTC. Amino acid sequence: CSVGLRGRETQYF.

This clonotype was counted only a few times. V is TRBV12-3 or TRBV12-4 and J is TRBJ2-4, with D possibly matching TRBD1 (6 bases). Between the trimmed V and J ends, which lost 6 bases and 8 bases, there was a span of 23 bases. This CDR3 region has 16 residues. CDR3 DNA: TGTGCCAGCAGCTCCACTTCTCAGGGGTCAGTGTACATTCAGTACTTC. Its translation is CASSSTSQGSVYIQYF.

This clonotype has a handful of counts. V gene TRBV7-9 combines with J gene TRBJ1-6; the match to TRBD1 covers 11 bases. The CDR3 loop spans 17 amino acids. J was trimmed by 3 bases and V by 3 bases; bases with no gene match: 4. The germline V gene has CDR1 SEHNR and CDR2 FQNEAQ (reference sequence). This CDR3 is CASSLDRGRIYNSPLHF. For the CDR3, the DNA is TGTGCCAGCAGCTTGGACAGGGGGCGCATCTATAATTCACCCCTCCACTTT.

V usage is TRBV6-1 and J usage is TRBJ2-3; 11 nucleotides align to TRBD1. Trimming at V came to 3 bases and at J to 4 bases, leaving 0 bases not matched to a gene. This CDR3 has 14 residues. The germline V gene has CDR1 MNHNS and CDR2 SASEGT. In nucleotides, the CDR3 is TGTGCCAGCAGTGAGGGACAGGGGGCAGATACGCAGTATTTT. Amino acid sequence: CASSEGQGADTQYF.

The J gene is TRBJ2-5, the V gene TRBV5-1; D gene uncertain. The germline V gene encodes CDR1 SGHRS and CDR2 YFSETQ. The CDR3 sequence is 14 residues long. V lost 7 bases and J 5 bases, leaving 18 bases between the germline ends. CDR3 nucleotide sequence: TGCGCCAGCGGCCTCGGGCGAGCCTCGGAGACCCAGTACTTC. Its translation: CASGLGRASETQYF.

V and J are TRBV3-1 and TRBJ1-5; D is unresolved. This CDR3 region has 13 residues. With 2 bases removed from V and 6 bases from J, the gap between germline ends came to 8 bases. CDR1 and CDR2 (germline): LGHDT, YNNKEL (reference sequence). The CDR3 spells CASSQMGSQPQHF. Here the CDR3 DNA reads TGTGCCAGCAGCCAAATGGGATCTCAGCCCCAGCATTTT.

This clonotype was detected ten times or more. The chain recombines TRBV5-1 with TRBJ2-1; D unresolved. The CDR3 is 14 residues long. V was cut by 1 base and J by 5 bases, with 10 bases left in between. Germline-derived CDR1 and CDR2 are SGHRS and YFSETQ. CDR3 bases: TGCGCCAGCAGCTTGATGCAACCTAACAATGAGCAGTTCTTC. Amino acids: CASSLMQPNNEQFF. The full variable domain, completed using reference TRBV5-1 and TRBJ2-1, is KAGVTQTPRYLIKTRGQQVTLSCSPISGHRSVSWYQQTPGQGLQFLFEYFSETQRNKGNFPGRFSGRQFSNSRSEMNVSTLELGDSALYLCASSLMQPNNEQFFGPGTRLTVL.

The gene calls are TRBV5-1 and TRBJ1-1; D remains ambiguous. This CDR3 is 14 amino acids long. Germline lookup yields CDR1 SGHRS and CDR2 YFSETQ. The V gene lost 4 bases and the J gene lost 0 bases, with 10 bases spanning the gap. The CDR3 is CASSTEIMNTEAFF. The CDR3 DNA follows: TGCGCCAGCAGCACAGAGATCATGAACACTGAAGCTTTCTTT.

The genes are TRBV19 and TRBJ2-7; the D gene is possibly TRBD2 (6 bases). The CDR3 length is 14 residues. Trimming removed 4 bases at V and 3 bases at J, with 13 bases between. Germline CDR1 and CDR2: LNHDA and SQIVND (reference sequence). The CDR3 nucleotides read TGTGCCAGTAGTACCTACTGGGGAGGCTACGAGCAGTACTTC. Protein product: CASSTYWGGYEQYF.

In this sample, this clonotype turned up a few times. The rearrangement uses TRBV9 and TRBJ1-1; D ambiguous. This CDR3 has 13 amino acids. Germline CDR1 SGDLS, CDR2 YYNGEE. Trimming left V 0 bases short and J 2 bases short, with 5 bases between. This chain's CDR3 is CASSVEYNTEAFF. The CDR3 bases are TGTGCCAGCAGCGTAGAGTATAACACTGAAGCTTTCTTT.

The rearrangement joins TRBV24-1 to TRBJ1-1; D perhaps matches TRBD1 (5 bases). CDR3 length: 15 residues. The V and J ends lost 4 bases and 5 bases respectively, with 16 bases between them. The germline V gene has CDR1 KGHDR and CDR2 SFDVKD. The CDR3 loop reads CATSDRGGGGTEAFF. In DNA, the CDR3 is TGTGCCACCAGTGACCGGGGCGGGGGAGGAACTGAAGCTTTCTTT.

This clonotype has only a few counts. This chain connects TRBV7-2 to TRBJ1-5, with D unresolved. This CDR3 is 15 amino acids long. V was clipped by 1 base and J by 4 bases, with 11 bases between them. Germline assignment: CDR1 SGHTA and CDR2 FQGNSA. The CDR3 DNA sequence: TGTGCCAGCAGCTTAGACGGGAGGATGAATCAGCCCCAGCATTTT. Amino acid sequence: CASSLDGRMNQPQHF.

This clonotype was seen ten or more times. The chain uses TRBV29-1 and TRBJ2-7, with TRBD1 matching over 8 bases. The CDR3 runs 12 residues. In germline, CDR1 is SQVTM, CDR2 ANQGSEA. Trimming removed 4 bases from V and 6 bases from J; junction bases left unmatched: 5. The CDR3 here is CSVGQGASEQYF. The CDR3 nucleotides are TGCAGCGTTGGGCAGGGGGCTAGCGAGCAGTACTTC.

This clonotype was seen a handful of times. The rearrangement joins TRBV7-2 to TRBJ2-7; unclear D gene. Trimming took off 8 bases at V and 3 bases at J, with 11 bases between the two ends. Germline V CDR1 and CDR2: SGHTA, FQGNSA. The CDR3 covers 12 residues. CDR3 amino acids: CASGSDRYEQYF. CDR3 sequence (DNA): TGTGCCAGCGGTTCCGACCGCTACGAGCAGTACTTC.

The table lists this clonotype with many counts. V gene TRBV4-3 combines with J gene TRBJ1-3; D is unclear. Looked up from germline, CDR1 is LGHNA and CDR2 is YSLEER. Trimming left V 3 bases short and J 0 bases short, with 12 bases between. The CDR3 spans 16 residues. In DNA form, the CDR3 reads TGCGCCAGCAGCCACCTCGACGGCTACTCTGGAAACACCATATATTTT. This encodes CASSHLDGYSGNTIYF.

Ten or more counts support this clonotype. The CDR3: CASRPTGLNTGELFF. CDR3 nucleotides: TGTGCCAGCAGACCGACAGGGCTGAACACCGGGGAGCTGTTTTTT. The chain is built from TRBV6-6 and TRBJ2-2, with 7 bases matching TRBD1. This CDR3 region has 15 residues. V gave up 6 bases and J gave up 1 base; unmatched junction bases: 5. Per the germline V gene, CDR1 is MNHNY and CDR2 is SVGAGI (reference sequence).

There are many counts of this clonotype. The CDR3 is CASSQPERNEQFF. The CDR3 coding sequence is TGTGCCAGCAGCCAACCCGAGAGGAATGAGCAGTTCTTC. This chain links TRBV4-2 with TRBJ2-1; D gene ambiguous. The CDR3 loop spans 13 amino acids. Trimming pared 2 bases from V and 7 bases from J, leaving 9 bases between. The V gene's germline CDR1 is LGHNA and CDR2 YNFKEQ.

Ten or more counts support this clonotype. As DNA, the CDR3 is TGTGCCAGCAGTCAAAGACTAGCGGGGACCGGGGAGCTGTTTTTT. It yields the protein CASSQRLAGTGELFF. The chain combines TRBV12-3 or TRBV12-4 with TRBJ2-2; 11 positions agree with TRBD2. There are 15 residues in the CDR3. Trimming at V came to 5 bases and at J to 5 bases, leaving 4 bases not matched to a gene.

The V and J genes are TRBV9 and TRBJ2-3; D might be TRBD2 (7 bases). With 4 bases removed from V and 0 bases from J, the gap between germline ends came to 18 bases. The germline gives CDR1 SGDLS, CDR2 YYNGEE. This CDR3 comprises 17 residues. The CDR3 coding sequence is TGTGCCAGCAGCTCAAGGCGCGGGGGCCCTAGCACAGATACGCAGTATTTT. It specifies CASSSRRGGPSTDTQYF.

The chain is built from TRBV5-8 and TRBJ2-1; 7 nucleotides align to TRBD1. The CDR3 is 20 residues long. Germline V gene lookup returns CDR1 SGHTS and CDR2 YDEGEE. The ends lost 2 bases at V and 0 bases at J; junction bases unmatched: 17. The chain's CDR3 is CASSLKGARWQPRSYNEQFF. The CDR3 bases are TGTGCCAGCAGCTTAAAGGGGGCCCGCTGGCAACCCCGCTCCTACAATGAGCAGTTCTTC.

The chain uses TRBV5-5 and TRBJ1-1; D gene unclear. Germline loops: CDR1 SGHKS, CDR2 YYEKEE (reference sequence). The V gene lost 4 bases and the J gene lost 0 bases, with 7 bases spanning the gap. The CDR3 length is 13 residues. In nucleotides, the CDR3 is TGTGCCAGCAGCACGGACTTGAACACTGAAGCTTTCTTT. It translates to CASSTDLNTEAFF.

This clonotype was recorded a few times. J is TRBJ1-1 and V is TRBV7-8; D is uncertain. The CDR3 loop spans 14 amino acids. Germline CDR1 reads SGHVS; CDR2 reads FQNEAQ. V was pared by 0 bases and J by 7 bases, with 12 bases between. CDR3 loop: CASSLAPRAIEAFF. The CDR3 DNA sequence: TGTGCCAGCAGCTTAGCCCCCAGAGCTATTGAAGCTTTCTTT.